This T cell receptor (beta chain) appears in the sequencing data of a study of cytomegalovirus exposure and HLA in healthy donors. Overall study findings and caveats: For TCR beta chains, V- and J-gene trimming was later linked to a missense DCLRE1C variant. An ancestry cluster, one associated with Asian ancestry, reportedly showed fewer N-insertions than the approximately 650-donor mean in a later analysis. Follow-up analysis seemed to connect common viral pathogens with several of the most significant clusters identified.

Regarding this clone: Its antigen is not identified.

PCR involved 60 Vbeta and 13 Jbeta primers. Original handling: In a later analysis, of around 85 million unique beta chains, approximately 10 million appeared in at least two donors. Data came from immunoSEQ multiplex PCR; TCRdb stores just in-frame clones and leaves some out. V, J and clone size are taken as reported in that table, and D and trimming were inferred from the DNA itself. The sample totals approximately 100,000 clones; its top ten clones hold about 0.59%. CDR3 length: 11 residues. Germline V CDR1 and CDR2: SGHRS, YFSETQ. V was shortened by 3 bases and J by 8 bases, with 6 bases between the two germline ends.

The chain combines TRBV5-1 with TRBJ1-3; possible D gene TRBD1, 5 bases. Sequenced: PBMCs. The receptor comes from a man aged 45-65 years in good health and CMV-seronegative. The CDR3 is CASSWGDTIYF. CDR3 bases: TGCGCCAGCAGCTGGGGGGACACCATATATTTT.